This entry lists 12 T cell receptor beta chains sequenced from one sample in a study of cytomegalovirus exposure and HLA in healthy donors. The PCR contained 60 Vbeta and 13 Jbeta primers. TCRdb's table, derived via immunoSEQ multiplex PCR, lists solely in-frame clones and lacks some. The top ten hold roughly 2.8% of the sample, which has nearly 110,000 clones, 71% seen once. Sequencing input: PBMCs. The receptors shown here come from a female donor in good health and CMV-seronegative.

V usage is TRBV6-1 and J usage is TRBJ2-3; D is uncertain. This CDR3 region has 14 residues. V was clipped by 6 bases and J by 1 base, with 11 bases between them. Germline assignment: CDR1 MNHNS and CDR2 SASEGT. CDR3 loop: CASSLGTRTDTQYF. The CDR3 DNA reads as TGTGCCAGCAGCCTGGGCACCCGCACAGATACGCAGTATTTT.

The rearrangement joins TRBV4-1 to TRBJ2-7; 9 nucleotides match TRBD1. CDR1 MGHRA and CDR2 YSYEKL come from the germline V gene. This CDR3 spans 16 amino acids. The J segment lost 5 bases and the V segment lost 1 base, leaving 9 bases of the junction unmatched. The CDR3 loop is CASSQVSGQGFDEQYF. CDR3 DNA sequence: TGCGCCAGCAGCCAAGTGTCTGGACAGGGGTTCGACGAGCAGTACTTC.

There are a few counts of this clone. The CDR3 sequence is CASSFGQGLTDTQYF. For the CDR3, the DNA is TGTGCCAGCAGCTTTGGACAGGGACTCACAGATACGCAGTATTTT. The V and J genes are TRBV11-2 and TRBJ2-3, with TRBD1 matching 8 bases. This CDR3 is 15 amino acids long. V dropped 3 bases and J dropped 2; count of bases not matched to a gene: 4. The germline gives CDR1 SGHAT, CDR2 FQNNGV.

V and J are TRBV18 and TRBJ2-7, with 9 bases identical to TRBD1. V dropped 7 bases and J dropped 5; count of bases not matched to a gene: 6. CDR1 and CDR2 from the germline V gene are KGHSH and LQKENI. The CDR3 extends over 13 amino acids. The CDR3 coding sequence is TGTGCCAGCTGCCGGGACAGGGACGACGAGCAGTACTTC. As protein: CASCRDRDDEQYF. Together with reference TRBV18 and TRBJ2-7, the CDR3 gives the full variable domain: NAGVMQNPRHLVRRRGQEARLRCSPMKGHSHVYWYRQLPEEGLKFMVYLQKENIIDESGMPKERFSAEFPKEGPSILRIQQVVRGDSAAYFCASCRDRDDEQYFGPGTRLTVT.

The chain recombines TRBV29-1 with TRBJ2-7; 11 bases are shared with TRBD2. Germline CDR1 reads SQVTM; CDR2 reads ANQGSEA. V was pared by 3 bases and J by 1 base, with 2 bases of the junction left unmatched. This CDR3 spans 14 amino acids. CDR3 DNA: TGCAGCGTTGAGAGACTAGCGGGATCCTACGAGCAGTACTTC. The encoded protein is CSVERLAGSYEQYF.

This chain uses TRBV7-9 with TRBJ1-4; 7 nucleotides align to TRBD1. The CDR3 has 17 amino acids. Germline assignment: CDR1 SEHNR and CDR2 FQNEAQ (reference sequence). Trimming removed 1 base from V and 4 bases from J; junction bases left unmatched: 9. CDR3 nucleotides: TGTGCCAGCAGCTTAGAGTCCGGCAGGGGGTTTAATGAAAAACTGTTTTTT. Amino acids: CASSLESGRGFNEKLFF. Combining the CDR3 with reference TRBV7-9 and TRBJ1-4 gives the whole variable domain DTGVSQNPRHKITKRGQNVTFRCDPISEHNRLYWYRQTLGQGPEFLTYFQNEAQLEKSRLLSDRFSAERPKGSFSTLEIQRTEQGDSAMYLCASSLESGRGFNEKLFFGSGTQLSVL.

This clone was counted only a few times. The chain recombines TRBV27 with TRBJ1-5; possibly TRBD1 for D (6 bases). The CDR3 spans 15 residues. Trimming took 7 bases from V and 3 from J, leaving 16 bases between them. Germline V gene sequence: CDR1 MNHEY, CDR2 SMNVEV (reference sequence). The CDR3 loop reads CASKPGGANNQPQHF. CDR3 bases: TGTGCCAGCAAACCTGGGGGGGCGAACAATCAGCCCCAGCATTTT.

This clone was picked up many times. J is TRBJ2-1 and V is TRBV10-2; TRBD2 matches at 9 bases. V lost 4 bases and J lost 4; bases outside the gene matches: 11. There are 17 residues in the CDR3. CDR1 is WSHSY and CDR2 is SAAADI in the germline V gene. The CDR3 nucleotides read TGCGCCAGCAGTGGGGTTGGACTAGCGAGGGATTACAATGAGCAGTTCTTC. Its protein is CASSGVGLARDYNEQFF.

The chain uses TRBV28 and TRBJ1-1; tentatively, D is TRBD1 (5 bases). V was shortened by 2 bases and J by 0 bases, with 10 bases between the two germline ends. CDR3 length: 15 amino acids. The germline gives CDR1 MDHEN, CDR2 SYDVKM. CDR3 region: CASSLMGRLNTEAFF. CDR3 DNA sequence: TGTGCCAGCAGTTTAATGGGGCGGTTGAACACTGAAGCTTTCTTT.

The V and J genes are TRBV29-1 and TRBJ2-1; TRBD1 agrees at 9 bases. The CDR3 has 17 amino acids. V was clipped by 6 bases and J by 5 bases; unmatched bases: 17. Germline assignment: CDR1 SQVTM and CDR2 ANQGSEA. The CDR3 sequence: CSVGGGFGTGTHNEQFF. DNA for the CDR3: TGCAGCGTCGGGGGCGGGTTTGGGACAGGGACACACAATGAGCAGTTCTTC.

The chain carries TRBV11-3 and TRBJ2-7, with 7 nucleotides matching TRBD1. Germline V gives CDR1 SGHNT, CDR2 YENEEA. V dropped 5 bases and J dropped 1; count of bases not matched to a gene: 2. The CDR3 spans 13 residues. The CDR3 nucleotides are TGTGCCAGCAGCCAGGGGGTTTCCTACGAGCAGTACTTC. Its protein product is CASSQGVSYEQYF. The full variable domain, in which reference TRBV11-3 and TRBJ2-7 provide the parts outside the CDR3, is EAGVVQSPRYKIIEKKQPVAFWCNPISGHNTLYWYLQNLGQGPELLIRYENEEAVDDSQLPKDRFSAERLKGVDSTLKIQPAELGDSAVYLCASSQGVSYEQYFGPGTRLTVT.

V and J are TRBV10-2 and TRBJ1-1; the D gene is possibly TRBD1 (5 bases). Germline V CDR1 and CDR2: WSHSY, SAAADI. The V end was cut by 7 bases, the J end by 0 bases, with 9 bases between. The CDR3 sequence is 13 residues long. The CDR3 coding sequence is TGCGCCAGCAACGGACATGTGAACACTGAAGCTTTCTTT. This sequence encodes CASNGHVNTEAFF.